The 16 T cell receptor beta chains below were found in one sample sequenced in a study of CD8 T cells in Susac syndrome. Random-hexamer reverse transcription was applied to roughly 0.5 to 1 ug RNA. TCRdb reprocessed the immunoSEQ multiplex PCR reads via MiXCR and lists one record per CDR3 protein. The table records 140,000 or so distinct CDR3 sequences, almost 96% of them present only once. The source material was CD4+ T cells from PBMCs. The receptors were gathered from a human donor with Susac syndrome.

Here the CDR3 DNA reads TGCAGTGCTAGACTAGCGGGGTCCGATACGCAGTATTTT. As protein: CSARLAGSDTQYF. This rearrangement joins TRBV20-1 to TRBJ2-3; 9 bases agree with TRBD2. The CDR3 length is 13 residues. Germline V CDR1 and CDR2: DFQATT, SNEGSKA (reference sequence). The V and J ends lost 2 bases and 6 bases, in that order; junction bases with no gene match: 3.

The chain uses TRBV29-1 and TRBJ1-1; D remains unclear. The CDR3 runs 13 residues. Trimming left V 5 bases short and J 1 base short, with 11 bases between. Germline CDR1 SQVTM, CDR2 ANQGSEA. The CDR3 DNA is TGCAGCGTTACTCTCAATCGGAACACTGAAGCTTTCTTT. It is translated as CSVTLNRNTEAFF.

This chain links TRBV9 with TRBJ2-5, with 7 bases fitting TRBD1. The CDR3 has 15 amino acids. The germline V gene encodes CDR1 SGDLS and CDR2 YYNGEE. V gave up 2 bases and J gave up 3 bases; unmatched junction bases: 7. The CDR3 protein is CASSVEGDSKETQYF. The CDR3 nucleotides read TGTGCCAGCAGCGTCGAGGGGGACAGCAAAGAGACCCAGTACTTC.

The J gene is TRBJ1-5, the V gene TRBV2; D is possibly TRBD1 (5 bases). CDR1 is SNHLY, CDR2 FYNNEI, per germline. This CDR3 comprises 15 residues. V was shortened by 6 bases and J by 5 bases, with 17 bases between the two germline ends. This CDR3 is CASSLRVGLYQPQHF. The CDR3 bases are TGTGCCAGCAGCCTCAGGGTAGGGCTCTATCAGCCCCAGCATTTT.

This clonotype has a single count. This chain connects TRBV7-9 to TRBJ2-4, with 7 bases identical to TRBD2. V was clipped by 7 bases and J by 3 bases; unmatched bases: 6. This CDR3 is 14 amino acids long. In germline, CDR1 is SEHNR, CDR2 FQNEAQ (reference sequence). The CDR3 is CASTEGRGKNIQYF. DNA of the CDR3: TGTGCCAGCACCGAGGGGAGGGGCAAAAACATTCAGTACTTC.

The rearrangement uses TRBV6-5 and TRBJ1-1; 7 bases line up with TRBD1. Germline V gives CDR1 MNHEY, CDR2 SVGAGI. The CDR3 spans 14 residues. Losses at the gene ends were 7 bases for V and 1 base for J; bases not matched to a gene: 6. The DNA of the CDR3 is TGTGCCAGCACCCCGGACAGGCGGAACACTGAAGCTTTCTTT. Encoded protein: CASTPDRRNTEAFF.

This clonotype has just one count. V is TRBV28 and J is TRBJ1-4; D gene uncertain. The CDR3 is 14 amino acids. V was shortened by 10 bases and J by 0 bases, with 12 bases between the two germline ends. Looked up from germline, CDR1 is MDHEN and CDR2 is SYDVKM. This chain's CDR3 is CATTTEATNEKLFF. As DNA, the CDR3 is TGTGCCACCACGACTGAAGCAACTAATGAAAAACTGTTTTTT.

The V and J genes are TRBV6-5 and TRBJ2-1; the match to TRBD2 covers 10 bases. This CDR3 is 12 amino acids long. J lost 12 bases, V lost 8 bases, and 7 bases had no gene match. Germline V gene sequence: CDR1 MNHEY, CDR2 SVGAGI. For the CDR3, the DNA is TGTGCCAGCCTAGCGGGGGCGGGAAGGCAGTTCTTC. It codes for CASLAGAGRQFF.

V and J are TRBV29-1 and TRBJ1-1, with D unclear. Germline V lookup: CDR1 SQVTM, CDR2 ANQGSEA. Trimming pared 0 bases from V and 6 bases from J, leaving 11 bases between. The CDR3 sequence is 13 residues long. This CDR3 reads CSVEDLMAPEAFF. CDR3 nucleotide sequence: TGCAGCGTTGAAGATCTTATGGCACCTGAAGCTTTCTTT.

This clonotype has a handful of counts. For the CDR3, the DNA is TGTGCCAGCAGTCCCAGCACAGATACGCAGTATTTT. Its translation is CASSPSTDTQYF. The chain carries TRBV2 and TRBJ2-3; D gene ambiguous. CDR1 is SNHLY, CDR2 FYNNEI, per germline. V was cut by 5 bases and J by 0 bases, with 3 bases left in between. The CDR3 extends over 12 amino acids.

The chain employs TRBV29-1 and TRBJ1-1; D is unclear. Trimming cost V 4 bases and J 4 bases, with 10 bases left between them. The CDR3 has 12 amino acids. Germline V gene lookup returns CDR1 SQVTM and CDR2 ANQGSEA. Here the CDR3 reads CSVVRYGTEAFF. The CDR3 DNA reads TGCAGCGTTGTACGTTATGGCACTGAAGCTTTCTTT.

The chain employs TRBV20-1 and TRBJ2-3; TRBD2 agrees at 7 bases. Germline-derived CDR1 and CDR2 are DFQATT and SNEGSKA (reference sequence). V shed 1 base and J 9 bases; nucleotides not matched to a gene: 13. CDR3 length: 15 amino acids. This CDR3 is CSARATGLDHNTQYF. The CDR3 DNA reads TGCAGTGCTAGAGCAACAGGACTAGATCATAACACGCAGTATTTT.

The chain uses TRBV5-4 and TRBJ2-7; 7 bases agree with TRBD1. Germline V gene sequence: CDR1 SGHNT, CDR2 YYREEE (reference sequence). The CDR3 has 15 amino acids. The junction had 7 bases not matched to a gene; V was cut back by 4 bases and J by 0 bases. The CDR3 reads CASSAAGQASYEQYF. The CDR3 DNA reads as TGTGCCAGCAGCGCCGCCGGACAGGCCTCCTACGAGCAGTACTTC. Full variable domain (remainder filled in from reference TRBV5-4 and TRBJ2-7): ETGVTQSPTHLIKTRGQQVTLRCSSQSGHNTVSWYQQALGQGPQFIFQYYREEENGRGNFPPRFSGLQFPNYSSELNVNALELDDSALYLCASSAAGQASYEQYFGPGTRLTVT.

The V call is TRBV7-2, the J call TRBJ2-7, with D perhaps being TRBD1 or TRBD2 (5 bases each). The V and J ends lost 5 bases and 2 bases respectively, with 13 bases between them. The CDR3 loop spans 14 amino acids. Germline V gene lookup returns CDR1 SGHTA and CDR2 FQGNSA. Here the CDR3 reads CASSPGTQAYEQYF. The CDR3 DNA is TGTGCCAGCAGCCCCGGGACCCAAGCCTACGAGCAGTACTTC.

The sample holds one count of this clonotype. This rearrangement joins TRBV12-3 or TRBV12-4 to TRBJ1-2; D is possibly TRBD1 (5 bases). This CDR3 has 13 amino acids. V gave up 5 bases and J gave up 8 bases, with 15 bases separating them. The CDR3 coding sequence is TGTGCCAGCAGTACCCATACCAGGGACGGCTACACCTTC. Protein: CASSTHTRDGYTF.

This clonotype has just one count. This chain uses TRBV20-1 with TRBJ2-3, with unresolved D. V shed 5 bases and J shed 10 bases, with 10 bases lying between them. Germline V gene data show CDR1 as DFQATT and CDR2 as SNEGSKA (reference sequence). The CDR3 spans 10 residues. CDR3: CSAPERSQYF. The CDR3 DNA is TGCAGTGCTCCCGAGAGGTCGCAGTATTTT.